This T cell receptor (beta chain) came from a study of OX40 agonist ivuxolimab in advanced cancers. At the level of the whole study: Ivuxolimab, which targeted the costimulatory receptor OX40 (CD134), was an agonistic, fully human IgG2 monoclonal antibody. A male proportion of almost 85% and a mean age of roughly 55 years, ranging from about 23 to 90, were recorded for the dose-escalation cohort. Of the 50 to 55 patients in dose escalation, some 19 had hepatocellular carcinoma, some 15 had melanoma, 9 had renal cell carcinoma and 9 had head and neck cancer. Intravenous ivuxolimab was administered to patients every 2 weeks at six dose levels: 0.01, 0.1, 0.3, 1.5, 3 and 10 mg/kg. Partial responses occurred in three dose-escalation patients, of whom one had hepatocellular carcinoma and two had cutaneous melanoma. The paper reports the monotherapy dose-escalation portion (N = 52 patients) of the phase I ivuxolimab trial. Prior anti-PD-1, anti-PD-L1 or anti-CTLA-4 therapy was permitted, and approximately 40% of dose-escalation patients had received checkpoint inhibitors. Peripheral TCRbeta sequencing was intended to test whether TCR sequence diversity was altered and clonal T-cell expansion was caused by ivuxolimab.

CDR3 length: 15 amino acids, cysteine to phenylalanine. Of the read, only the CDR3 DNA is kept; its 45 bases are in frame from base 1. For CDR1 and CDR2, the germline V gene lists MGHRA and YSYEKL. V has 0 bases trimmed and J has 6 bases trimmed; junction bases matching no gene number 6. Patients with a history of autoimmune disease or receiving systemic immunosuppression were excluded from the trial. Peripheral blood for TCR sequencing was collected from all dose cohorts at baseline, on cycle 4 day 1, and on cycle 7 day 1. Samples were obtained from an open-label, multicenter, first-in-human phase I dose-escalation trial of ivuxolimab. Adults with locally advanced or metastatic head and neck squamous cell, hepatocellular, melanoma or renal cell carcinoma were enrolled in the trial. Before TCR sequencing, CD4+ and CD8+ T cells were separately sorted from peripheral blood. Genomic DNA was extracted from sorted cells for sequencing of the TCRbeta CDR3 region. The immunoSEQ Assay was used to sequence the TCRbeta CDR3 regions. Imported from immuneACCESS, the table was reduced by TCRdb to in-frame sequences with V and J called. These copies leave out some clones; in studies compared against another copy, an unresolved V gene accounts for under half, and the cause of the remainder is not known. Present in this sample are around 62,000 clones, roughly 84% of which were seen just once. The top ten constitute 0.3% to 0.4% of the sample.

As for this clone: This receptor's antigen is unknown. No qualities accompany the bases; no much larger clone lies one base away.

Points the paper makes about the study in general: In partial responders in the 0.1-3.0 mg/kg groups, normalized peripheral clonal expansion was found to be among the lowest, especially among CD8+ T cells. Low levels of normalized T-cell clonal expansion were also seen in some patients who did not respond. After ivuxolimab, CD8+ T cells had more expanded clones than CD4+ T cells on average. At doses of 0.1 to 3.0 mg/kg, clonal expansion of both CD4+ and CD8+ T cells in blood was seen between baseline and week 6. The antigen specificity of the peripheral T cells that underwent clonal expansion was not determined.

This receptor chain uses TRBV4-1 and TRBJ2-7; TRBD1 matches 9 bases in the middle. The starting material was CD4+ or CD8+ T cells sorted from blood, obtained in a trial of the OX40 agonist ivuxolimab. The TCR was taken from an adult with an advanced solid tumor such as melanoma, head and neck, liver or kidney cancer. The DNA reads as follows: TGCGCCAGCAGCCAAGATCCGACAGGGGGACGCGAGCAGTACTTC. Its protein product is CASSQDPTGGREQYF.